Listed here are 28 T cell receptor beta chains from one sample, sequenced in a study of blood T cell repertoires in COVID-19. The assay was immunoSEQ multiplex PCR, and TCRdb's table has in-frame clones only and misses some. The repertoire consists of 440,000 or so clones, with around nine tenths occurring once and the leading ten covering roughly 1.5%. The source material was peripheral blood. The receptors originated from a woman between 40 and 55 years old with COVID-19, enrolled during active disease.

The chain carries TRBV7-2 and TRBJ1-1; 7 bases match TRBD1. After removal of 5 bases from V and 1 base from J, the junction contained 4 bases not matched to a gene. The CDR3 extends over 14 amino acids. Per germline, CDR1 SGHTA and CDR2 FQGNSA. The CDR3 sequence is CASSEGQTNTEAFF. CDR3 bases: TGTGCCAGCAGCGAGGGACAGACGAACACTGAAGCTTTCTTT.

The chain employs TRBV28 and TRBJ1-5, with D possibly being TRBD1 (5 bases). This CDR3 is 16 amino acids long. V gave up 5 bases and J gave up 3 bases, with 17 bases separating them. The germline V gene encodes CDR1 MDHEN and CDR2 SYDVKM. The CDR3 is CASSGGGSLYNQPQHF. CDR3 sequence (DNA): TGTGCCAGCAGTGGGGGAGGCAGTCTCTACAATCAGCCCCAGCATTTT.

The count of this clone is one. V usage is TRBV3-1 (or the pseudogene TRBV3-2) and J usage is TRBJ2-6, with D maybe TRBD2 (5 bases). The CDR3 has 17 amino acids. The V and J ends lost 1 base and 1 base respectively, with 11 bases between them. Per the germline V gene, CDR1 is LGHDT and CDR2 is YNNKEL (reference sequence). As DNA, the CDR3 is TGTGCCAGCAGCCAAGGGTGGGGAGAATCTGGGGCCAACGTCCTGACTTTC. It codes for CASSQGWGESGANVLTF.

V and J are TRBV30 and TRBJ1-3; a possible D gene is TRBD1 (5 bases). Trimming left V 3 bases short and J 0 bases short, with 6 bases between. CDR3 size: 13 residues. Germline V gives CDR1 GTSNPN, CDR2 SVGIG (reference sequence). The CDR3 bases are TGTGCCTGGAGCGGGGGCTCTGGAAACACCATATATTTT. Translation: CAWSGGSGNTIYF.

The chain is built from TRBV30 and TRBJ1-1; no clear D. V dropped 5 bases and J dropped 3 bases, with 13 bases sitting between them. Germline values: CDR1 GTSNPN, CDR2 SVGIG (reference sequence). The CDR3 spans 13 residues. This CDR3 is CAWVHRRDTEAFF. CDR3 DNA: TGTGCCTGGGTTCATCGTCGGGACACTGAAGCTTTCTTT.

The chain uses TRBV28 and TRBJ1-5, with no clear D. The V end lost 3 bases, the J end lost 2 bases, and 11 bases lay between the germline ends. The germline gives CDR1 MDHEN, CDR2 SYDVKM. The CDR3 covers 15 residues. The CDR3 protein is CASSFLGPRNQPQHF. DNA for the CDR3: TGTGCCAGCAGTTTTTTGGGCCCACGCAATCAGCCCCAGCATTTT.

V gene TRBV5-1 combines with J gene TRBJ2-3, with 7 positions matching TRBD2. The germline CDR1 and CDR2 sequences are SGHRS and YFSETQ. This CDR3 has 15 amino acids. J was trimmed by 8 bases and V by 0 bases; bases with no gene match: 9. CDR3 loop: CASSLAGGSRSTQYF. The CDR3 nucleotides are TGCGCCAGCAGCTTGGCGGGGGGTTCCAGAAGTACGCAGTATTTT. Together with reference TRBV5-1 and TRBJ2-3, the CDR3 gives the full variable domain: KAGVTQTPRYLIKTRGQQVTLSCSPISGHRSVSWYQQTPGQGLQFLFEYFSETQRNKGNFPGRFSGRQFSNSRSEMNVSTLELGDSALYLCASSLAGGSRSTQYFGPGTRLTVL.

The CDR3 is CASTRTSATYEQYF. CDR3 bases: TGCGCCAGCACCCGGACTAGCGCAACCTACGAGCAGTACTTC. This sequence joins TRBV10-2 and TRBJ2-7, with 9 bases identical to TRBD2. CDR1 and CDR2 (germline): WSHSY, SAAADI. The CDR3 totals 14 residues. Trimming at V came to 7 bases and at J to 2 bases, leaving 6 bases not matched to a gene.

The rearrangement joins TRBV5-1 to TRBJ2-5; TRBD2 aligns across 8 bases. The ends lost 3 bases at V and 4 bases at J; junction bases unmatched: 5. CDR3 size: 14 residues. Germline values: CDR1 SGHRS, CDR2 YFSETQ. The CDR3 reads CASSSGLAPETQYF. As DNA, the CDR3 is TGCGCCAGCAGCTCTGGACTAGCTCCAGAGACCCAGTACTTC.

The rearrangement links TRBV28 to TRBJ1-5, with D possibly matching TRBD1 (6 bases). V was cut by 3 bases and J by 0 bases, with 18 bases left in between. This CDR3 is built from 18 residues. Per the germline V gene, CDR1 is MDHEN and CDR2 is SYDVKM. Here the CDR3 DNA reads TGTGCCAGCAGTTTCGGCAGGGGCCGTGGGAATAGCAATCAGCCCCAGCATTTT. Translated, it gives CASSFGRGRGNSNQPQHF. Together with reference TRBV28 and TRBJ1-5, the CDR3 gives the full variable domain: DVKVTQSSRYLVKRTGEKVFLECVQDMDHENMFWYRQDPGLGLRLIYFSYDVKMKEKGDIPEGYSVSREKKERFSLILESASTNQTSMYLCASSFGRGRGNSNQPQHFGDGTRLSIL.

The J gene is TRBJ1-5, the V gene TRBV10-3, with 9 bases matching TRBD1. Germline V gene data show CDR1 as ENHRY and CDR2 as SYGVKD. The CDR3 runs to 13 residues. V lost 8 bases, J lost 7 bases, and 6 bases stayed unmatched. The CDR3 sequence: CAIGRDREQPQHF. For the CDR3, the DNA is TGTGCCATCGGCCGGGACAGGGAACAGCCCCAGCATTTT.

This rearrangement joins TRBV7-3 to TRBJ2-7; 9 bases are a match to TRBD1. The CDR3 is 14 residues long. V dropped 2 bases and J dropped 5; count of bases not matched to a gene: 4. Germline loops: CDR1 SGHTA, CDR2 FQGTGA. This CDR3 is CASSLDRGANEQYF. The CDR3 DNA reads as TGTGCCAGCAGCTTAGACAGGGGGGCCAACGAGCAGTACTTC.

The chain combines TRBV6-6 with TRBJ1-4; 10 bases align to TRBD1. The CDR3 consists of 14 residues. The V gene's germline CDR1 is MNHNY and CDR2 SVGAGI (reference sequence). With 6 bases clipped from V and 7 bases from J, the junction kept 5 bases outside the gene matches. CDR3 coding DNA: TGTGCCAGCAGAACAGACAGGGGGCCTGAAAAACTGTTTTTT. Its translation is CASRTDRGPEKLFF.

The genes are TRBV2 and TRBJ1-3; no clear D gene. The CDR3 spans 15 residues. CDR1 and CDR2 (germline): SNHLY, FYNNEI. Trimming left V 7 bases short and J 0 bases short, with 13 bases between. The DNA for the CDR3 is TGTGCCAGCAAGAGGCAGCCGCCCTCTGGAAACACCATATATTTT. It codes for CASKRQPPSGNTIYF.

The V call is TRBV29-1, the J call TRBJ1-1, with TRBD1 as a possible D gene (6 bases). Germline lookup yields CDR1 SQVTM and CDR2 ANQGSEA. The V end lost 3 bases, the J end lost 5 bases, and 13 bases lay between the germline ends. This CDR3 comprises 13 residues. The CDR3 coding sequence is TGCAGCGTTGAGGATATTAGGGGGACTGAAGCTTTCTTT. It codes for CSVEDIRGTEAFF.

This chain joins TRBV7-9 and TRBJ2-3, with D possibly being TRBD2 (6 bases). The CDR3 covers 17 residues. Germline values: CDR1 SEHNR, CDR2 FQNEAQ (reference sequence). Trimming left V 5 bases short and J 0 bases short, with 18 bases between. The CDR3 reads CASSDGTPPLSTDTQYF. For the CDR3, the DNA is TGTGCCAGCAGCGACGGGACTCCACCCCTTAGCACAGATACGCAGTATTTT.

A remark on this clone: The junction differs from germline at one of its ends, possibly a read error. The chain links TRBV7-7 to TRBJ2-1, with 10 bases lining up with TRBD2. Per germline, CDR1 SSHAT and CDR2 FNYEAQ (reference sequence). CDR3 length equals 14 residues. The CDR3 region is CASSLTSGDNEQFF. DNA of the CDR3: TGTGCTAGCAGCTTAACTAGCGGGGACAATGAGCAGTTCTTC. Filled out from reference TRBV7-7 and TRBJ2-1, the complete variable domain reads GAGVSQSPRYKVTKRGQDVTLRCDPISSHATLYWYQQALGQGPEFLTYFNYEAQPDKSGLPSDRFSAERPEGSISTLTIQRTEQRDSAMYRCASSLTSGDNEQFFGPGTRLTVL.

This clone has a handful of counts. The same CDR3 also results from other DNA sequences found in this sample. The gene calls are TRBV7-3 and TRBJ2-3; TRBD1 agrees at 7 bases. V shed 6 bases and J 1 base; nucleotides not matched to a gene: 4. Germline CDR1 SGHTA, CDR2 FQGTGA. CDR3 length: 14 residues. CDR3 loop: CASSLTGRTDTQYF. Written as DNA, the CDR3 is TGTGCCAGCAGTCTGACAGGGCGCACAGATACGCAGTATTTT.

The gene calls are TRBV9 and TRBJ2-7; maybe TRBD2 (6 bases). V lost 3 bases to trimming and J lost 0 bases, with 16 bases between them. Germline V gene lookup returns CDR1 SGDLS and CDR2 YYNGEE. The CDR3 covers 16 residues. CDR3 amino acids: CASSAGVVADSYEQYF. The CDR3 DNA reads TGTGCCAGCAGCGCGGGAGTGGTTGCCGACTCCTACGAGCAGTACTTC.

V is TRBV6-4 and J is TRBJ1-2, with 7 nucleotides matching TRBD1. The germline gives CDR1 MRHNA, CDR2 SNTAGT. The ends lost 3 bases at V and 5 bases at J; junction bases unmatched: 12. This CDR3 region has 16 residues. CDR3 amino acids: CASSDPGQTGRYGYTF. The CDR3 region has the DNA TGTGCCAGCAGTGATCCGGGACAGACAGGGCGGTATGGCTACACCTTC.

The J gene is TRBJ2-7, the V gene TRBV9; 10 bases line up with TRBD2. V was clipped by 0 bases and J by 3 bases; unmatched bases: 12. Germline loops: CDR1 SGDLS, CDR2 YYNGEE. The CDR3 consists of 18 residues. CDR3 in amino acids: CASSVVVAGGTVDYEQYF. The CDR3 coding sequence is TGTGCCAGCAGCGTAGTAGTAGCGGGGGGAACAGTAGACTACGAGCAGTACTTC. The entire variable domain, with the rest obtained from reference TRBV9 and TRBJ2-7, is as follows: DSGVTQTPKHLITATGQRVTLRCSPRSGDLSVYWYQQSLDQGLQFLIQYYNGEERAKGNILERFSAQQFPDLHSELNLSSLELGDSALYFCASSVVVAGGTVDYEQYFGPGTRLTVT.

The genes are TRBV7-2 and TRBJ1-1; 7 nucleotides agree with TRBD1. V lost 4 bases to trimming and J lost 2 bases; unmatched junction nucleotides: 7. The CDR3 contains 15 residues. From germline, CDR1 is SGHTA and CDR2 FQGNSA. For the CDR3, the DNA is TGTGCCAGCAGCTCGACAGGGTCAGGAAACACTGAAGCTTTCTTT. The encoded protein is CASSSTGSGNTEAFF.

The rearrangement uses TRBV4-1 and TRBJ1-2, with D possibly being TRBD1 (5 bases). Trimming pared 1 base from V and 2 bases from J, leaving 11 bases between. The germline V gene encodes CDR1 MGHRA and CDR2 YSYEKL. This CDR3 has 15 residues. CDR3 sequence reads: CASSQVTAINYGYTF. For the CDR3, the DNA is TGCGCCAGCAGCCAAGTGACAGCTATCAACTATGGCTACACCTTC.

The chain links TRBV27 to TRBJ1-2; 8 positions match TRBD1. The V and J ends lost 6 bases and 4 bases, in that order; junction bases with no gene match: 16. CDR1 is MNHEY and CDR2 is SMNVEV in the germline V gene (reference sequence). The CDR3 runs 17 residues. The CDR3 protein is CASRSHQGRGPGYGYTF. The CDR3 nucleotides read TGTGCCAGCAGGTCCCACCAGGGCAGGGGGCCTGGCTATGGCTACACCTTC.

Here the CDR3 DNA reads TGTGCCAGCAGCCCCCGGACAGGGGCAAGTTCCTATGGCTACACCTTC. It yields the protein CASSPRTGASSYGYTF. The V call is TRBV5-4, the J call TRBJ1-2; the match to TRBD1 covers 9 bases. The CDR3 spans 16 residues. The germline CDR1 and CDR2 sequences are SGHNT and YYREEE (reference sequence). Germline trimming cut 4 bases from V and 4 bases from J; bases unmatched to any gene: 11.

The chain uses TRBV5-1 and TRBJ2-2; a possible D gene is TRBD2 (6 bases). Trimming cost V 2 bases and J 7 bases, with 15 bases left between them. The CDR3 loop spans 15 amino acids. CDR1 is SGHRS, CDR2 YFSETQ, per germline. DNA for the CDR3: TGCGCCAGCAGCTTAACTGGAGGGAAGGGCGGGGAGCTGTTTTTT. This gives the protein CASSLTGGKGGELFF. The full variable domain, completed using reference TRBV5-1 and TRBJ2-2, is KAGVTQTPRYLIKTRGQQVTLSCSPISGHRSVSWYQQTPGQGLQFLFEYFSETQRNKGNFPGRFSGRQFSNSRSEMNVSTLELGDSALYLCASSLTGGKGGELFFGEGSRLTVL.

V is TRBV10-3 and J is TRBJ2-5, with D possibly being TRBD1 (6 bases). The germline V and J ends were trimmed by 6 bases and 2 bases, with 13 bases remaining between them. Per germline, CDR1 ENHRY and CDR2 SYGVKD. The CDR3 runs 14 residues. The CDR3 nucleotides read TGTGCCATCAGCGAAGGACAGTTACAAGAGACCCAGTACTTC. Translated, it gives CAISEGQLQETQYF.

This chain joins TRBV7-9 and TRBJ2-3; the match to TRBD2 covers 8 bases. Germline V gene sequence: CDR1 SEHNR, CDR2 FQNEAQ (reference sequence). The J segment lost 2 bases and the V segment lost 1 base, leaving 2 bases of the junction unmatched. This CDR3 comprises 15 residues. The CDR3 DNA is TGTGCCAGCAGCTTAGGACTAGCGAACACAGATACGCAGTATTTT. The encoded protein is CASSLGLANTDTQYF.